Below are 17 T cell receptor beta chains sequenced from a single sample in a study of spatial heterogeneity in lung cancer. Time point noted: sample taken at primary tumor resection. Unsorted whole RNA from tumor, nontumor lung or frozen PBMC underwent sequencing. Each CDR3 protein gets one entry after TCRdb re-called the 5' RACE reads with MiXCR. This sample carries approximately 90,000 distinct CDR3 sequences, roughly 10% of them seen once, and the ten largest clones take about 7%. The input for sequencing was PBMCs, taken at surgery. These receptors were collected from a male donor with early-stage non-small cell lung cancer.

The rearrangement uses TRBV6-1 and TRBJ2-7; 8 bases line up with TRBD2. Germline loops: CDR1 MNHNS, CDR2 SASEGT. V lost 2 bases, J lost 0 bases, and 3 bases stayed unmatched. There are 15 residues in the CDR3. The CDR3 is CASSELAGSSYEQYF. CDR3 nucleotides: TGTGCCAGCAGTGAACTAGCGGGCAGCTCCTACGAGCAGTACTTC.

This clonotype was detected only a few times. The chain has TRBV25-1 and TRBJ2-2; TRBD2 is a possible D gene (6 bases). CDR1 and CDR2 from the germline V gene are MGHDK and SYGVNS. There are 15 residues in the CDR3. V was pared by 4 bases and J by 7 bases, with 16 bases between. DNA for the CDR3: TGTGCCAGCAGTGGGACTATCGGACTTAACGGGGAGCTGTTTTTT. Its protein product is CASSGTIGLNGELFF.

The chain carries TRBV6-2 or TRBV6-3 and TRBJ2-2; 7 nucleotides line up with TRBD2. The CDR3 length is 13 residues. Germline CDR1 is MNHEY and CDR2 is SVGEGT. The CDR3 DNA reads TGTGGGGGGGGAGGCGAGAACACCGGGGAGCTGTTTTTT. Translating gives CGGGGENTGELFF.

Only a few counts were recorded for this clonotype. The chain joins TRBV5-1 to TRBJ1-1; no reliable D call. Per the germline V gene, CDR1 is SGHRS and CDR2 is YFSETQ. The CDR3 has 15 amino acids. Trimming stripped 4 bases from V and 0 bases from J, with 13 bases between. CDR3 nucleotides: TGCGCCAGCAGCCTAATGGGAGTGATGAACACTGAAGCTTTCTTT. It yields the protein CASSLMGVMNTEAFF.

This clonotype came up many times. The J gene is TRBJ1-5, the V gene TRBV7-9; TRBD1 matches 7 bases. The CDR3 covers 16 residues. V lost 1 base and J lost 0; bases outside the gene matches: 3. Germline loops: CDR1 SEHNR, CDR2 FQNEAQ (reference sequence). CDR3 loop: CASSLGTGLSNQPQHF. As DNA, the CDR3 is TGTGCCAGCAGCTTAGGGACAGGACTTAGCAATCAGCCCCAGCATTTT.

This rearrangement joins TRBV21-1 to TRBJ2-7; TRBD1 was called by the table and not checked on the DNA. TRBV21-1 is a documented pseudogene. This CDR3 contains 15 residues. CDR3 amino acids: CASTLCWDRPYEQYF. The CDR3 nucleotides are TGTGCCAGCACCCTTTGCTGGGACAGGCCCTACGAGCAGTACTTC.

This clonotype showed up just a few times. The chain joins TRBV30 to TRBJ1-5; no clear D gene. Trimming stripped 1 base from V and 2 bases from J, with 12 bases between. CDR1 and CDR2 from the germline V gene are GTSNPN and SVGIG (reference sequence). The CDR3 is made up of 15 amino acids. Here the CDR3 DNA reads TGTGCCTGGAGTGGGGTGGGAATGGGCAATCAGCCCCAGCATTTT. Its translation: CAWSGVGMGNQPQHF.

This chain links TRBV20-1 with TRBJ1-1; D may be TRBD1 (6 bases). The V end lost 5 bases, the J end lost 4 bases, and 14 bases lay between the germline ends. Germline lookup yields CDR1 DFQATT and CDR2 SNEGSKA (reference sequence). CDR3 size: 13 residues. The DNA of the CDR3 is TGCAGTGCTCGAGGAGGGGGGGCCACTGAAGCTTTCTTT. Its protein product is CSARGGGATEAFF.

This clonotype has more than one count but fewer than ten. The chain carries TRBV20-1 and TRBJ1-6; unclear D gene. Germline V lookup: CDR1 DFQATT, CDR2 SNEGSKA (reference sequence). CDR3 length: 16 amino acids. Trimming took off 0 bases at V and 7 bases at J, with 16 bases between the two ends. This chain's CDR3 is CSARDGGRSQNSPLHF. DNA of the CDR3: TGCAGTGCTAGAGATGGCGGCCGTTCGCAGAATTCACCCCTCCACTTT.

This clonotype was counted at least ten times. CDR3 protein: CASSLEGPSTDTQYF. CDR3 nucleotide sequence: TGTGCCAGTAGCCTGGAGGGCCCTAGCACAGATACGCAGTATTTT. J is TRBJ2-3 and V is TRBV19; D is possibly TRBD2 (6 bases). Germline V gene data show CDR1 as LNHDA and CDR2 as SQIVND (reference sequence). Deletions cut 6 bases from V and 0 bases from J, with 13 bases between. This CDR3 is built from 15 residues.

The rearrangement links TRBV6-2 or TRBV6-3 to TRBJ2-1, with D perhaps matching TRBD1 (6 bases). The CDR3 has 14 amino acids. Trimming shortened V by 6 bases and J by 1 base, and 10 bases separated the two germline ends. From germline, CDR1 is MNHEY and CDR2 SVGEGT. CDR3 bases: TGTGCCAGCAGGGGGCAGGGGTCCTACAATGAGCAGTTCTTC. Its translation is CASRGQGSYNEQFF.

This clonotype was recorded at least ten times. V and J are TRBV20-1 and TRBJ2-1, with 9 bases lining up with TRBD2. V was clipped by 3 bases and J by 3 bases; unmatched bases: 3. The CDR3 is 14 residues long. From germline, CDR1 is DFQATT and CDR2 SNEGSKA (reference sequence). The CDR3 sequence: CSASISGGYNEQFF. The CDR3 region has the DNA TGCAGTGCTAGTATTAGCGGGGGCTACAATGAGCAGTTCTTC.

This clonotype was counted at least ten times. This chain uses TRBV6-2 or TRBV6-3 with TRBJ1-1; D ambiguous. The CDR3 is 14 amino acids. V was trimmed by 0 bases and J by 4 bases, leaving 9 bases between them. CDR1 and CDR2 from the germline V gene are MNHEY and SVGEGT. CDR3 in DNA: TGTGCCAGCAGTTACTCCAGCATAGGCACTGAAGCTTTCTTT. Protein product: CASSYSSIGTEAFF.

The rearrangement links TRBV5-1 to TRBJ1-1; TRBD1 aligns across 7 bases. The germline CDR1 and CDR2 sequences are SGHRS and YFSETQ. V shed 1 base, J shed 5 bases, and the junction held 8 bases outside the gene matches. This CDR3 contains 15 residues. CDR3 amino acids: CASSLKGQVLTEAFF. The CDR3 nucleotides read TGCGCCAGCAGCTTGAAAGGACAGGTCCTTACTGAAGCTTTCTTT.

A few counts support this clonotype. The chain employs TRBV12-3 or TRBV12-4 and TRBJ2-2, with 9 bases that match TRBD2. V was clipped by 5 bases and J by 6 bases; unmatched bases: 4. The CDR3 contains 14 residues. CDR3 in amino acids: CASSPIAGAGELFF. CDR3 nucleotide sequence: TGTGCCAGCAGTCCCATAGCGGGAGCCGGGGAGCTGTTTTTT.

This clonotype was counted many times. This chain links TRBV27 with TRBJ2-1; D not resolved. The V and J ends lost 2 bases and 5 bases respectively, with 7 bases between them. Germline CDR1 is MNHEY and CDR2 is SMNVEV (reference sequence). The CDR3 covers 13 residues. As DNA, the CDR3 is TGTGCCAGCAGTTTAGGCAGACACAATGAGCAGTTCTTC. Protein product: CASSLGRHNEQFF.

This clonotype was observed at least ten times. DNA of the CDR3: TGTGCCAGCACGGCTTTTCTGGGGGGGCCTGATGAGCAGTTCTTC. Translating it yields CASTAFLGGPDEQFF. This chain joins TRBV6-1 and TRBJ2-1; maybe TRBD2 (7 bases). The CDR3 is 15 residues long. V was trimmed by 7 bases and J by 8 bases, leaving 21 bases between them. Germline V gene lookup returns CDR1 MNHNS and CDR2 SASEGT.